This is a list of T cell receptor beta chains from one sample in a study. One entry per CDR3 protein, called by TCRdb with MiXCR from the RT-PCR reads. Of about 680,000 distinct CDR3 sequences in the sample, 14% were seen once. Sequenced material: memory CD4+ T cells from blood. Every receptor here comes from a female donor in good health, serving as a healthy control. Both conserved end residues are part of each CDR3. D genes are given only for firm matches. Clone size, where shown, is once, few, many, or a class for clones that have expanded.

TRBJ1-3 many TRBV7-8 . CASSQDNSGNTIYF TGTGCCAGCAGCCAGGACAACTCTGGAAACACCATATATTTT
TRBJ2-3 few TRBV24-1 . CATSDLEGASSTDTQYF TGTGCCACCAGTGATTTGGAAGGGGCCTCTAGCACAGATACGCAGTATTTT
TRBJ2-1 few TRBV5-5 TRBD1 CASSFAGTGIYNEQFF TGTGCCAGCAGCTTTGCCGGGACAGGGATCTACAATGAGCAGTTCTTC
TRBJ2-7 . TRBV20-1 TRBD1 CSARSTGTALYEQYF TGCAGTGCTAGATCAACCGGGACAGCACTTTACGAGCAGTACTTC
TRBJ2-7 . TRBV20-1 TRBD2 CSARERELDEQYF TGCAGTGCACGGGAGCGGGAGTTAGACGAGCAGTACTTC
TRBJ2-7 few TRBV30 . CAWRRQSVGEQYF TGTGCCTGGAGGAGACAGAGCGTCGGGGAGCAGTACTTC
TRBJ1-2 . TRBV6-1 . CASREAGNYGYTF TGTGCCAGCAGGGAAGCCGGCAACTATGGCTACACCTTC
TRBJ1-1 . TRBV30 . CAWSATKQEVEAFF TGTGCCTGGAGTGCGACGAAACAGGAGGTGGAAGCTTTCTTT
TRBJ1-3 few TRBV28 TRBD1 CASSPWDRGYGTIYF TGTGCCAGCAGTCCCTGGGACAGGGGATACGGCACCATATATTTT
TRBJ2-7 . TRBV10-3 . CAISGTAVLYEQYF TGTGCCATCAGTGGGACCGCTGTCCTCTACGAGCAGTACTTC
TRBJ2-1 many TRBV5-1 . CASSPGFDNEQFF TGCGCCAGCAGCCCAGGTTTCGACAATGAGCAGTTCTTC
TRBJ1-1 many TRBV12-3/TRBV12-4 . CASSLGDPVAFF TGTGCCAGCAGTTTGGGGGATCCGGTGGCTTTCTTT
TRBJ1-2 many TRBV20-1 . CSATGDVNYGYTF TGCAGTGCCACGGGGGATGTTAACTATGGCTACACCTTC
TRBJ2-3 many TRBV6-5 . CASSASWEDTQYF TGTGCCAGCAGTGCTAGCTGGGAAGATACGCAGTATTTT
TRBJ1-1 many TRBV7-9 TRBD1 CASSMPGQGRNTEAFF TGTGCCAGCAGCATGCCAGGACAGGGACGGAACACTGAAGCTTTCTTT
TRBJ2-6 few TRBV5-1 . CASSPLVGSGANVLTF TGCGCCAGCAGCCCGCTCGTCGGCTCTGGGGCCAACGTCCTGACTTTC
TRBJ2-3 many TRBV10-3 TRBD2 CAISGTSGGAGGTDTQYF TGTGCCATCAGTGGGACTAGCGGGGGAGCCGGGGGCACAGATACGCAGTATTTT
TRBJ2-3 few TRBV20-1 . CSARVRPPTDTQYF TGCAGTGCTAGGGTGAGACCCCCCACAGATACGCAGTATTTT
TRBJ1-3 many TRBV5-5 . CASSLEGGSGNTIYF TGTGCCAGCAGCTTGGAGGGGGGTTCTGGAAACACCATATATTTT
TRBJ2-7 few TRBV6-2/TRBV6-3 . CASSLGPGTSYEQYF TGTGCCAGCAGTTTAGGACCCGGGACATCCTACGAGCAGTACTTC
TRBJ1-4 . TRBV5-6 . CASSGGTFTNEKLFF TGTGCCAGCAGCGGCGGGACATTTACTAATGAAAAACTGTTTTTT
TRBJ2-7 many TRBV6-6 TRBD2 CASSFLGGSEQYF TGTGCCAGCAGTTTCCTGGGGGGGTCCGAGCAGTACTTC
TRBJ2-2 . TRBV5-1 TRBD2 CASRGGELGTNTGELFF TGCGCCAGCAGGGGGGGGGAGCTTGGCACGAACACCGGGGAGCTGTTTTTT
TRBJ2-1 . TRBV4-3 TRBD2 CASSQQAGAVNEQFF TGCGCCAGCAGCCAACAAGCGGGAGCGGTGAATGAGCAGTTCTTC
TRBJ2-7 few TRBV4-3 . CASSRDTGTPLREQYF TGCGCCAGCAGCCGCGACACCGGGACCCCTTTGAGGGAGCAGTACTTC
TRBJ2-2 . TRBV5-4 TRBD1 CASSFEAGGNTGELFF TGTGCCAGCAGCTTCGAGGCAGGGGGCAACACCGGGGAGCTGTTTTTT
TRBJ1-4 . TRBV5-1 . CASMGVEDEKLFF TGCGCCAGCATGGGGGTAGAGGATGAAAAACTGTTTTTT
TRBJ2-1 few TRBV4-3 . CASSHPGTATQQFF TGCGCCAGCAGCCATCCCGGGACTGCCACACAGCAGTTCTTC
TRBJ2-5 . TRBV7-9 . CASSGHYETQYF TGTGCCAGCAGCGGGCATTACGAGACCCAGTACTTC
TRBJ2-7 . TRBV4-2 TRBD1 CASSRESTGNSYEQYF TGTGCCAGCAGCCGAGAGTCGACAGGGAATTCCTACGAGCAGTACTTC
TRBJ1-3 few TRBV18 . CASSPTEPSGNTIYF TGTGCCAGCTCACCGACAGAACCCTCTGGAAACACCATATATTTT
TRBJ1-6 . TRBV9 . CASSKEQLYNSPLHF TGTGCCAGCAGCAAAGAACAGCTTTATAATTCACCCCTCCACTTT
TRBJ2-1 few TRBV20-1 . CSARDQRPERRASYNEQFF TGCAGTGCTAGAGACCAACGACCGGAGCGACGGGCTTCCTACAATGAGCAGTTCTTC
TRBJ1-1 many TRBV5-1 . CASSLKGDTEAFF TGCGCCAGCAGCTTGAAGGGGGACACTGAAGCTTTCTTT
TRBJ1-6 few TRBV7-3 . CASSLNGQPNSPLHF TGTGCCAGCAGCCTAAACGGACAGCCTAATTCACCCCTCCACTTT
TRBJ2-7 . TRBV4-3 TRBD2 CASSQEGTSGNLAYEQYF TGCGCCAGCAGCCAAGAGGGGACTAGCGGAAATTTAGCCTACGAGCAGTACTTC
TRBJ1-5 many TRBV25-1 . CASRRTAGGQPQHF TGTGCCAGCCGGCGGACAGCCGGTGGGCAGCCCCAGCATTTT
TRBJ1-5 few TRBV12-3/TRBV12-4 . CASSLHGLGNQPQHF TGTGCCAGCAGTCTCCACGGACTCGGCAATCAGCCCCAGCATTTT
TRBJ1-5 . TRBV3-1 . CASSQMVNQPQHF TGTGCCAGCAGTCAAATGGTCAATCAGCCCCAGCATTTT
TRBJ2-1 . TRBV30 . CASKRNSYNEQFF TGTGCCTCGAAGCGCAACTCCTACAATGAGCAGTTCTTC
TRBJ2-7 few TRBV7-2 TRBD2 CASSLVGSGTHEQYF TGTGCCAGCAGCTTAGTAGGTAGCGGGACCCACGAGCAGTACTTC
TRBJ2-3 few TRBV5-1 . CASRPGRPSTDTQYF TGCGCCAGCAGGCCTGGGAGGCCTAGCACAGATACGCAGTATTTT
TRBJ2-1 many TRBV7-9 TRBD2 CASSRSGSWDNEQFF TGTGCCAGCAGCCGTAGCGGGAGTTGGGACAATGAGCAGTTCTTC
TRBJ1-2 . TRBV13 . CASSPRSGDPYGYTF TGTGCCAGCAGCCCCCGGTCCGGGGACCCCTATGGCTACACCTTC
TRBJ1-1 . TRBV6-5 . CASKQGPENTEAFF TGTGCCAGTAAACAGGGCCCAGAGAACACTGAAGCTTTCTTT
TRBJ1-3 many TRBV6-5 . CASSYGLTGNTIYF TGTGCCAGCAGTTACGGTCTAACTGGAAACACCATATATTTT
TRBJ2-1 few TRBV11-2 . CASSLGPSANEQFF TGTGCCAGCAGCTTAGGGCCTAGCGCCAATGAGCAGTTCTTC
TRBJ2-7 few TRBV6-1 TRBD1 CASKLAGTVTYEQYF TGTGCCAGCAAGCTTGCCGGGACAGTAACCTACGAGCAGTACTTC
TRBJ1-1 many TRBV5-1 TRBD1 CASSRGDRLNTEAFF TGCGCCAGCAGCCGAGGGGACAGATTGAACACTGAAGCTTTCTTT
TRBJ2-5 . TRBV7-9 TRBD2 CASSLRLAGDKETQYF TGTGCCAGCAGCTTGAGACTAGCGGGAGACAAGGAGACCCAGTACTTC
TRBJ2-2 few TRBV7-2 TRBD1 CASSRNSGGANTGELFF TGTGCCAGCAGTCGCAATTCAGGGGGCGCGAACACCGGGGAGCTGTTTTTT
TRBJ2-2 few TRBV20-1 TRBD2 CSARVRGRERHTGELFF TGCAGTGCTAGAGTCCGCGGGCGGGAGAGGCACACCGGGGAGCTGTTTTTT
TRBJ2-3 many TRBV20-1 TRBD2 CSASRLAGSTDTQYF TGCAGTGCATCCCGACTAGCGGGGAGCACAGATACGCAGTATTTT
TRBJ1-3 . TRBV27 . CASMEDRRLGNTIYF TGTGCCAGCATGGAAGACAGGAGACTAGGAAACACCATATATTTT
TRBJ1-2 many TRBV6-5 . CASSYAITGNYGYTF TGTGCCAGCAGTTACGCGATTACGGGGAACTATGGCTACACCTTC